Sequencing of this TCR beta chain was carried out in a study of T cells after yellow fever vaccination (dated by TCRdb to between 2017 and 2020). A note on the overall study: The SMART-Seq v4 Ultra Low Input RNA kit was used to prepare libraries from fractions with low cell numbers. Bulk PBMC replicates and cell subsets were isolated from blood drawn at multiple timepoints before and after both primary and secondary immunization. Two healthy male donors, one aged 18 to 29 and one aged 30 to 39 years, were included in the cohort. To follow T-cell clones before and after both primary and booster YFV17D yellow fever vaccination, bulk TCR alpha and beta repertoires underwent longitudinal sequencing. The research as a whole found: Most clones expanded after primary vaccination were re-detected after the booster (about 96% of CD4 and around 86% of CD8), suggesting broad memory maintenance. Because only a couple of donors were included in the study, the extent to which the findings can be generalized is limited. Compared with the primary T-cell response, the secondary T-cell response was weaker but faster, peaking on day 5 rather than day 15. Computational filtering was required because FACS-sorted repertoires could contain abundant contaminating clonotypes from the bulk population. A small fraction of clonotypes appeared in both the CD4 and CD8 compartments, likely as a result of convergent recombination.

On this clonotype: Its antigen is still unknown. There are no base qualities to consult, and no much larger clone falls within one base.

Including cysteine and phenylalanine, the CDR3 has 14 amino acids. Solely the CDR3 DNA is kept, with 42 bases framed from the first base. V is cut by 0 bases and J by 9 bases, and the space between the germline ends is 15 bases. CDR1 DFQATT and CDR2 SNEGSKA are derived from the germline V gene (reference sequence). The treatment or condition label, as the study defines it: live attenuated yellow fever vaccine strain. At every blood-draw timepoint, two biological replicates of bulk PBMCs were collected. A standard Ficoll-Paque protocol was used to isolate PBMCs from peripheral blood. RNA was extracted with TriZol from bulk PBMCs, CD4 and CD8 fractions, and dextramer-positive and dextramer-negative fractions. TCR cDNA was made using 5'RACE template switching, a step that added a universal primer site and unique molecular identifiers. cDNA synthesis was primed from both the TCR alpha and TCR beta constant segments. Two PCR steps were used to amplify libraries, with sample barcodes and sequencing adapters being added in the second step. Libraries were sequenced on Illumina HiSeq 2500 (2x100 bp) or NovaSeq (2x150 bp). The original pipeline was this. Demultiplexing of reads and collapsing into UMI consensus sequences were performed with MIGEC, and V(D)J alignment was carried out with MiXCR. Using edgeR on replicate PBMC samples, clonotypes were called vaccine-responding if FDR was below 0.01 and the log2 fold change was above 5 up to day 15. CD4 or CD8 identity was assigned to each bulk clonotype according to whether the clonotype was present at higher abundance in the sequenced CD4 repertoire or the sequenced CD8 repertoire. TCRdb took the public reads, trimmed them with fastp at Q25, ran MiXCR for clone calling and kept in-frame beta chains. Under each unique CDR3 protein, matching rows form one entry showing the most common genes and DNA. In this record, the V and J calls reflect TCRdb's handling and not the investigators' own analysis. Across this sample there are about 580,000 distinct CDR3 sequences, with around 17% seen only once. In total, the top ten clones hold approximately 15% of the sample.

Source: PBMCs, taken 5 days after the first yellow fever vaccination. The sequence is built from TRBV20-1 and TRBJ2-1; D gene: possibly TRBD2, on 6 matching bases. This receptor was obtained from a man aged 18 to 30 who received the YFV17D yellow fever vaccine. The CDR3 here reads CSARDPRGWGEQFF. The nucleotide sequence is given as TGCAGTGCTAGAGATCCCCGGGGGTGGGGTGAGCAGTTCTTC.